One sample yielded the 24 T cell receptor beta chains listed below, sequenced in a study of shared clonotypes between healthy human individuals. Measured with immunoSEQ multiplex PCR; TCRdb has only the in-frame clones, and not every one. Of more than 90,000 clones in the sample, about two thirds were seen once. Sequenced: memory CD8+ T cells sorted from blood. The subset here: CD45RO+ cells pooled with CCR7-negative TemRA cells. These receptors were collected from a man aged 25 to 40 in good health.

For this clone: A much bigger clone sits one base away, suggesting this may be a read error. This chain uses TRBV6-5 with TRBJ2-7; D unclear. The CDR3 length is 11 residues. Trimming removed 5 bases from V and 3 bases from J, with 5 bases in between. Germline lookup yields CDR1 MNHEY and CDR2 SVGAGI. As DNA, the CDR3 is TGTGCCAGCAGTGAACACTACGAGCAGTACTTC. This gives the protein CASSEHYEQYF.

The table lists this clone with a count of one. The CDR3 here is CAWSPGSGYEQYF. CDR3 DNA: TGTGCCTGGAGTCCTGGGAGCGGATACGAGCAGTACTTC. This chain joins TRBV30 and TRBJ2-7, with D perhaps matching TRBD2 (5 bases). The CDR3 runs 13 residues. The V gene's germline CDR1 is GTSNPN and CDR2 SVGIG (reference sequence). Trimming shortened V by 2 bases and J by 4 bases, and 12 bases separated the two germline ends.

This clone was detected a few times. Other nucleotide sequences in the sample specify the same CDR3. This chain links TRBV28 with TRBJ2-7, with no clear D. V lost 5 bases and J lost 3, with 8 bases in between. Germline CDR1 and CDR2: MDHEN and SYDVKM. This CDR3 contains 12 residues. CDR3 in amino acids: CASSLTVYEQYF. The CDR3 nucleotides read TGTGCCAGCAGTCTCACAGTCTACGAGCAGTACTTC.

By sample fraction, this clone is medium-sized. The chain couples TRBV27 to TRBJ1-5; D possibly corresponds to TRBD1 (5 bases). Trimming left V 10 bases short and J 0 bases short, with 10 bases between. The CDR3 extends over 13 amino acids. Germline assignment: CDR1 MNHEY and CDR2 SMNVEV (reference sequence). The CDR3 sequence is CATGGYSNQPQHF. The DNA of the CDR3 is TGTGCCACTGGGGGATATAGCAATCAGCCCCAGCATTTT.

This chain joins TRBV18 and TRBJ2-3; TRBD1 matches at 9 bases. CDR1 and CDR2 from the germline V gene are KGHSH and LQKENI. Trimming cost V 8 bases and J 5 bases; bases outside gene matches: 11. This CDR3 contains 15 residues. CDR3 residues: CASIRDRAFGDTQYF. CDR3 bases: TGTGCCAGCATCCGGGACAGGGCATTCGGAGATACGCAGTATTTT.

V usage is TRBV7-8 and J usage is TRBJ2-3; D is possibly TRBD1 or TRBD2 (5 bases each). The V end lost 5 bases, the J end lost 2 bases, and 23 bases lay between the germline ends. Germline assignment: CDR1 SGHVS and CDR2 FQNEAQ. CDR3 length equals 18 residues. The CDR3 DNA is TGTGCCAGCAGCGGTGGGACCAGACCAGCTTTCCACACAGATACGCAGTATTTT. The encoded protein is CASSGGTRPAFHTDTQYF. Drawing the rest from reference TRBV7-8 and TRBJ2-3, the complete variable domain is GAGVSQSPRYKVAKRGQDVALRCDPISGHVSLFWYQQALGQGPEFLTYFQNEAQLDKSGLPSDRFFAERPEGSVSTLKIQRTQQEDSAVYLCASSGGTRPAFHTDTQYFGPGTRLTVL.

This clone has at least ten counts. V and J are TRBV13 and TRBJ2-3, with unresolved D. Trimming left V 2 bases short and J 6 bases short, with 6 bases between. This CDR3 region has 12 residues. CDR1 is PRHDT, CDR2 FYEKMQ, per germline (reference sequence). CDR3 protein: CASSLLGDTQYF. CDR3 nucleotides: TGTGCCAGCAGCTTATTGGGGGATACGCAGTATTTT.

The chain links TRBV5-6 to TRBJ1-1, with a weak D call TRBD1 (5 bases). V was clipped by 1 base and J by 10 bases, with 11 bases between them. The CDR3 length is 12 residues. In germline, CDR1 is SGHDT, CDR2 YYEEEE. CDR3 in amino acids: CASSLSGVRAFF. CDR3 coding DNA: TGTGCCAGCAGCTTGTCGGGGGTCAGAGCTTTCTTT.

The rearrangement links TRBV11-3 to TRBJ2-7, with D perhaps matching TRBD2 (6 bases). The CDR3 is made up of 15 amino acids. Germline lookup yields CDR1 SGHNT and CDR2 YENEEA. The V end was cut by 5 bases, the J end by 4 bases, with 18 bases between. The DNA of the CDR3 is TGTGCCAGCAGCCGATGGACCGGGAGCTGGTACGAGCAGTACTTC. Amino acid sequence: CASSRWTGSWYEQYF. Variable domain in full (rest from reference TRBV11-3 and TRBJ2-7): EAGVVQSPRYKIIEKKQPVAFWCNPISGHNTLYWYLQNLGQGPELLIRYENEEAVDDSQLPKDRFSAERLKGVDSTLKIQPAELGDSAVYLCASSRWTGSWYEQYFGPGTRLTVT.

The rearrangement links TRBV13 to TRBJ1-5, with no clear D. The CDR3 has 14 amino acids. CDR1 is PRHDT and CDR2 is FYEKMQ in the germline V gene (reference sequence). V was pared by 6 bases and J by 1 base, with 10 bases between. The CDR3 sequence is CASRTRGSNQPQHF. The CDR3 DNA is TGTGCCAGCAGGACCCGAGGGAGCAATCAGCCCCAGCATTTT.

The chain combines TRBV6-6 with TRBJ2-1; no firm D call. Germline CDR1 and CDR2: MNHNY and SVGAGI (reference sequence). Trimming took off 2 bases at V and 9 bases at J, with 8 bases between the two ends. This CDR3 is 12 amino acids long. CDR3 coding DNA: TGTGCCAGCAGTTACGCCTCAAGTGAGCAGTTCTTC. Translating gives CASSYASSEQFF.

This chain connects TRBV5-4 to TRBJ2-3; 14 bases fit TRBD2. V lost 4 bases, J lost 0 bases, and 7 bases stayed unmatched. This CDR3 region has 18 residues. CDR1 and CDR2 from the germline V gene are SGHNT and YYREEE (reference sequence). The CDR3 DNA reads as TGTGCCAGCAGCCCCGGGACTAGCGGGAGCGGAAGCACAGATACGCAGTATTTT. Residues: CASSPGTSGSGSTDTQYF.

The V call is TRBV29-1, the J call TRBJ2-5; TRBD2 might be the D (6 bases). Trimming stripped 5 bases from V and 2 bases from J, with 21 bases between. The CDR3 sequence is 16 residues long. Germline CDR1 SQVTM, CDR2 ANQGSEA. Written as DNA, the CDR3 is TGCAGCGTTACCCTACCCCGGGAGAAGCGACAAGAGACCCAGTACTTC. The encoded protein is CSVTLPREKRQETQYF.

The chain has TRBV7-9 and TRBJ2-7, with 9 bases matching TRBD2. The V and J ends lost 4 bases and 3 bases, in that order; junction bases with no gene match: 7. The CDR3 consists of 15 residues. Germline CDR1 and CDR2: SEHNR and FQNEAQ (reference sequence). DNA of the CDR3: TGTGCCAGCAGCTCACCCGGGACTAGCCTCTACGAGCAGTACTTC. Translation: CASSSPGTSLYEQYF.

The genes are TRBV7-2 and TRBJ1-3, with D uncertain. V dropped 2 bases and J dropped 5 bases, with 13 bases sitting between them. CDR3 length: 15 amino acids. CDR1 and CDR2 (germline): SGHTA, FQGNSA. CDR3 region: CASSLRVWGRNTIYF. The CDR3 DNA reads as TGTGCCAGCAGCTTAAGGGTATGGGGAAGAAACACCATATATTTT.

The CDR3 here is CASVDEGAITQFF. The DNA of the CDR3 is TGTGCTAGTGTCGATGAGGGAGCAATAACGCAGTTCTTC. The chain links TRBV12-5 to TRBJ2-1; possible D gene TRBD2, 5 bases. The CDR3 totals 13 residues. Trimming removed 7 bases from V and 12 bases from J, with 19 bases in between. Germline V gives CDR1 LGHNT, CDR2 FRNRAP.

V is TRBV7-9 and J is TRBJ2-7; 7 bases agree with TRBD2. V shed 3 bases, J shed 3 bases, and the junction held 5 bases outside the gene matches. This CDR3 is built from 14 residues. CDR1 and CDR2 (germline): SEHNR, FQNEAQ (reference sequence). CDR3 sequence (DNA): TGTGCCAGCAGCTTTGGGGGGGAAGGCTACGAGCAGTACTTC. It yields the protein CASSFGGEGYEQYF.

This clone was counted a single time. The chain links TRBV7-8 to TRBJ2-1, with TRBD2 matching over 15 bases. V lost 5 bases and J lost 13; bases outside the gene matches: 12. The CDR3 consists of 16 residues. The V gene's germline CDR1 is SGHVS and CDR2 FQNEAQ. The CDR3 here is CASSTRTSGRGLYQFF. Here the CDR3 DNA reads TGTGCCAGCAGCACGCGGACTAGCGGGAGGGGTCTGTACCAGTTCTTC. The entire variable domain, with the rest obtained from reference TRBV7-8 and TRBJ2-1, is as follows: GAGVSQSPRYKVAKRGQDVALRCDPISGHVSLFWYQQALGQGPEFLTYFQNEAQLDKSGLPSDRFFAERPEGSVSTLKIQRTQQEDSAVYLCASSTRTSGRGLYQFFGPGTRLTVL.

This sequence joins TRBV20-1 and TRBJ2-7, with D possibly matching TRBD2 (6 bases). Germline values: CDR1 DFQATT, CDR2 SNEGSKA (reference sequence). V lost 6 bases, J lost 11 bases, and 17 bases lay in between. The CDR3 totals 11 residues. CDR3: CSAPAGGYEYF. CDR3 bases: TGCAGTGCCCCCGCTGGAGGGTACGAGTACTTC.

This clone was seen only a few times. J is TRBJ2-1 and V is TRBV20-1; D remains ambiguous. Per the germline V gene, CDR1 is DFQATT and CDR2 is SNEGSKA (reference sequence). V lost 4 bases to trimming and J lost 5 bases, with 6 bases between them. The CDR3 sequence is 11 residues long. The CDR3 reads CSAINHNEQFF. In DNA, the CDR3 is TGCAGTGCTATTAACCACAATGAGCAGTTCTTC.

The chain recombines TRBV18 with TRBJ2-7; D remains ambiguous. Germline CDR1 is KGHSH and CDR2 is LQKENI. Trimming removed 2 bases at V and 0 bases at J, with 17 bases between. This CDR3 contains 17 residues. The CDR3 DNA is TGTGCCAGCTCACCATCGGCGGACGGTGCGAGCTCCTACGAGCAGTACTTC. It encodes CASSPSADGASSYEQYF.

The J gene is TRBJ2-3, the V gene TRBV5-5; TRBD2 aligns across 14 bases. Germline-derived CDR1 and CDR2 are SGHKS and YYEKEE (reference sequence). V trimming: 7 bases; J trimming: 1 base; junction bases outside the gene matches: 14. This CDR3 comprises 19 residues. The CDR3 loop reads CASDPPGLAGVMGTDTQYF. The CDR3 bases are TGTGCCAGCGACCCTCCGGGACTAGCGGGAGTGATGGGCACAGATACGCAGTATTTT.

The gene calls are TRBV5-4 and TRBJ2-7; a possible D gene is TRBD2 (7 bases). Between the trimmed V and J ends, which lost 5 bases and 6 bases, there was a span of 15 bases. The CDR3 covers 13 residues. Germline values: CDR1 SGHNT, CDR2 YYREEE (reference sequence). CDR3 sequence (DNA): TGTGCCAGCAGGACGGGGGGCAAATCCGAGCAGTACTTC. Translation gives CASRTGGKSEQYF.

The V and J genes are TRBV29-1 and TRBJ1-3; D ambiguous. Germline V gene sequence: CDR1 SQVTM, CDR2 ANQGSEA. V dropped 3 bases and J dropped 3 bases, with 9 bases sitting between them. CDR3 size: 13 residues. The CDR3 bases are TGCAGCGTTGAGATAGCCTTTGGAAACACCATATATTTT. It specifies CSVEIAFGNTIYF.